The T cell receptor (beta chain) under discussion was sequenced for a study of blood T cell repertoires in COVID-19. Study summary: T cells, B-cell-depleted T cells, or PBMCs provided the cDNA or gDNA that served as material.

Original processing notes: Counts of nucleated cells, estimated from reference gene primer amplification, were obtained. Only in-frame clones appear in the TCRdb table, and some are missing; sequencing was by immunoSEQ multiplex PCR. V, J and clone size are those of that table, while D and trimming were read from the DNA. This table holds 42,000 or so clones, around nine tenths found once. V shed 2 bases, J shed 3 bases, and the junction held 6 bases outside the gene matches. The CDR3 is 17 residues long. Germline loops: CDR1 SGHTA, CDR2 FQGTGA. The specimen sequenced was peripheral blood. The V call is TRBV7-3, the J call TRBJ2-2; 10 bases fit TRBD2. This sequence was found in a human donor in a cohort sampled during active COVID-19. The CDR3 here is CASSLHGLAGDTGELFF. Here the CDR3 DNA reads TGTGCCAGCAGCTTACATGGTCTAGCGGGGGACACCGGGGAGCTGTTTTTT.